A selection of T cell receptor beta chains follows, all from one sample in a study of T-cell memory formation after mild COVID-19. MiXCR, applied by TCRdb to the 5' RACE reads, yields one record per CDR3 protein. In the table there are 150,000 to 200,000 distinct CDR3 sequences, about 22% of which are singletons. The sequenced sample was PBMCs or a T cell subset sorted from them (not recorded which). The receptors derive from an adult woman who had mild COVID-19 (a few samples of this study predate the infection). Cell type and time point are not known. The CDR3 runs from the conserved cysteine through the conserved F or W. Fields, in order: CDR3 length, clone size, D gene, J gene, V gene, CDR3 protein, CDR3 DNA. A D gene is named only where the DNA matches it firmly. Clone size is stated in some rows and not others, as once, few, many or a class when expanded.

len: 11
abundance: NA
d_gene: NA
j_gene: TRBJ1-1
v_gene: TRBV6-5
CDR3aa: CASSGNAEAFF
CDR3nt: TGTGCCAGCTCTGGGAACGCTGAAGCTTTCTTT

len: 16
abundance: few
d_gene: TRBD1
j_gene: TRBJ2-5
v_gene: TRBV29-1
CDR3aa: CSVEADRDREQETQYF
CDR3nt: TGCAGCGTTGAAGCCGACCGGGACAGGGAACAAGAGACCCAGTACTTC

len: 15
abundance: NA
d_gene: TRBD2
j_gene: TRBJ2-3
v_gene: TRBV5-6
CDR3aa: CASSSGLAGGNTQYF
CDR3nt: TGTGCCAGCAGCTCGGGACTAGCGGGGGGAAATACGCAGTATTTT

len: 15
abundance: NA
d_gene: NA
j_gene: TRBJ1-5
v_gene: TRBV2
CDR3aa: CASSPGQYSNQPQHF
CDR3nt: TGTGCCAGCAGCCCAGGACAGTATAGCAATCAGCCCCAGCATTTT

len: 17
abundance: once
d_gene: NA
j_gene: TRBJ1-5
v_gene: TRBV19
CDR3aa: CASSMRWGQGANQPQHF
CDR3nt: TGTGCCAGTAGTATGAGGTGGGGGCAGGGAGCAAATCAGCCCCAGCATTTT

len: 16
abundance: NA
d_gene: NA
j_gene: TRBJ2-1
v_gene: TRBV18
CDR3aa: CASSPPTASSYNEQFF
CDR3nt: TGTGCCAGCTCACCACCGACCGCGAGCTCCTACAATGAGCAGTTCTTC

len: 15
abundance: few
d_gene: TRBD1
j_gene: TRBJ2-1
v_gene: TRBV12-3/TRBV12-4
CDR3aa: CASRTLGQGVGEQFF
CDR3nt: TGTGCCAGCAGAACACTTGGACAGGGAGTTGGCGAGCAGTTCTTC

len: 12
abundance: few
d_gene: NA
j_gene: TRBJ2-1
v_gene: TRBV29-1
CDR3aa: CRAVGAYNEQFF
CDR3nt: TGCAGGGCAGTAGGGGCCTACAATGAGCAGTTCTTC

len: 12
abundance: NA
d_gene: NA
j_gene: TRBJ2-1
v_gene: TRBV6-1
CDR3aa: CASMGTYNEQFF
CDR3nt: TGTGCCAGCATGGGCACCTACAATGAGCAGTTCTTC

len: 17
abundance: NA
d_gene: NA
j_gene: TRBJ2-3
v_gene: TRBV7-9
CDR3aa: CASSQGWPSLLKDTQYF
CDR3nt: TGTGCCAGCAGCCAGGGGTGGCCAAGCCTGTTGAAAGATACGCAGTATTTT

len: 16
abundance: NA
d_gene: NA
j_gene: TRBJ2-1
v_gene: TRBV7-2
CDR3aa: CASSLGWQDYYNEQFF
CDR3nt: TGTGCCAGCAGCCTAGGATGGCAGGACTATTACAATGAGCAGTTCTTC

len: 13
abundance: NA
d_gene: NA
j_gene: TRBJ2-5
v_gene: TRBV24-1
CDR3aa: CATRSEGLETQYF
CDR3nt: TGTGCCACCAGATCCGAGGGTCTGGAGACCCAGTACTTC

len: 16
abundance: few
d_gene: NA
j_gene: TRBJ1-4
v_gene: TRBV7-9
CDR3aa: CASSLGSTVGAEKLFF
CDR3nt: TGTGCCAGCAGCTTAGGGTCCACCGTGGGGGCGGAAAAACTGTTTTTT

len: 16
abundance: few
d_gene: TRBD2
j_gene: TRBJ2-2
v_gene: TRBV9
CDR3aa: CASSVGSGTSTGELFF
CDR3nt: TGTGCCAGCAGCGTAGGATCCGGGACTAGTACCGGGGAGCTGTTTTTT

len: 10
abundance: few
d_gene: NA
j_gene: TRBJ2-2
v_gene: TRBV2
CDR3aa: CASRQWELFF
CDR3nt: TGTGCCAGCAGGCAGTGGGAGCTGTTTTTT

len: 16
abundance: few
d_gene: NA
j_gene: TRBJ1-6
v_gene: TRBV6-5
CDR3aa: CASSYSKSGVGGTLHF
CDR3nt: TGTGCCAGCAGTTACTCGAAGTCAGGGGTCGGAGGGACCCTCCACTTT

len: 14
abundance: few
d_gene: NA
j_gene: TRBJ1-2
v_gene: TRBV24-1
CDR3aa: CATSDWASRDGYTF
CDR3nt: TGTGCCACCAGTGATTGGGCCTCGAGGGATGGCTACACCTTC

len: 14
abundance: few
d_gene: NA
j_gene: TRBJ2-2
v_gene: TRBV30
CDR3aa: CAWSLGTGTGELFF
CDR3nt: TGTGCCTGGAGTTTAGGAACTGGCACCGGGGAGCTGTTTTTT

len: 16
abundance: few
d_gene: NA
j_gene: TRBJ2-3
v_gene: TRBV3-1
CDR3aa: CASSQDQGEDTDTQYF
CDR3nt: TGTGCCAGCAGCCAAGATCAAGGTGAGGACACAGATACGCAGTATTTT

len: 15
abundance: NA
d_gene: NA
j_gene: TRBJ2-1
v_gene: TRBV19
CDR3aa: CASSLGMSSYNEQFF
CDR3nt: TGTGCCAGTAGTTTGGGTATGAGCTCCTACAATGAGCAGTTCTTC

len: 15
abundance: NA
d_gene: NA
j_gene: TRBJ2-1
v_gene: TRBV12-3/TRBV12-4
CDR3aa: CASSGGLRSYNEQFF
CDR3nt: TGTGCCAGCAGTGGTGGACTGCGCTCCTACAATGAGCAGTTCTTC

len: 13
abundance: NA
d_gene: NA
j_gene: TRBJ2-2
v_gene: TRBV12-3/TRBV12-4
CDR3aa: CASRGLNTGELFF
CDR3nt: TGTGCCAGCAGGGGACTTAACACCGGGGAGCTGTTTTTT

len: 12
abundance: NA
d_gene: NA
j_gene: TRBJ2-1
v_gene: TRBV9
CDR3aa: CASSVEDNEQFF
CDR3nt: TGTGCCAGCAGCGTAGAGGACAATGAGCAGTTCTTC

len: 18
abundance: few
d_gene: TRBD1
j_gene: TRBJ2-3
v_gene: TRBV5-1
CDR3aa: CASSLGTGKGFVTDTQYF
CDR3nt: TGCGCCAGCAGCTTGGGGACAGGGAAGGGATTTGTCACAGATACGCAGTATTTT

len: 18
abundance: few
d_gene: TRBD2
j_gene: TRBJ2-7
v_gene: TRBV4-3
CDR3aa: CASSQDRLLVAGSYEQYF
CDR3nt: TGCGCCAGCAGCCAAGACCGACTCCTAGTAGCGGGGAGCTACGAGCAGTACTTC

len: 15
abundance: NA
d_gene: NA
j_gene: TRBJ2-3
v_gene: TRBV7-9
CDR3aa: CASSLARRDPDTQYF
CDR3nt: TGTGCCAGCAGCTTAGCGCGGCGGGACCCAGATACGCAGTATTTT

len: 14
abundance: NA
d_gene: NA
j_gene: TRBJ2-5
v_gene: TRBV9
CDR3aa: CASSVDYSQETQYF
CDR3nt: TGTGCCAGCAGCGTAGACTACTCGCAAGAGACCCAGTACTTC

len: 15
abundance: few
d_gene: NA
j_gene: TRBJ2-7
v_gene: TRBV6-5
CDR3aa: CASSYVGQGSYEQYF
CDR3nt: TGTGCCAGCAGTTACGTCGGCCAGGGCAGCTACGAGCAGTACTTC

len: 12
abundance: few
d_gene: NA
j_gene: TRBJ2-7
v_gene: TRBV6-5
CDR3aa: CASSSSAYEQYF
CDR3nt: TGTGCCAGCAGTTCGTCAGCATACGAGCAGTACTTC

len: 13
abundance: NA
d_gene: NA
j_gene: TRBJ2-1
v_gene: TRBV27
CDR3aa: CASSLRAGIEQFF
CDR3nt: TGTGCCAGCAGTTTACGGGCAGGGATTGAGCAGTTCTTC

len: 13
abundance: NA
d_gene: NA
j_gene: TRBJ2-2
v_gene: TRBV25-1
CDR3aa: CASRSGWDRELFF
CDR3nt: TGTGCCAGCAGAAGCGGTTGGGACCGGGAGCTGTTTTTT

len: 14
abundance: few
d_gene: TRBD1
j_gene: TRBJ2-3
v_gene: TRBV15
CDR3aa: CATNRDSSTDTQYF
CDR3nt: TGTGCCACCAACCGGGACAGTAGCACAGATACGCAGTATTTT

len: 14
abundance: NA
d_gene: TRBD1
j_gene: TRBJ2-7
v_gene: TRBV27
CDR3aa: CATRPNRGPYEQYF
CDR3nt: TGTGCCACCCGACCGAACAGGGGTCCCTACGAGCAGTACTTC

len: 16
abundance: few
d_gene: NA
j_gene: TRBJ1-1
v_gene: TRBV3-1
CDR3aa: CASSQVDSGPNTEAFF
CDR3nt: TGTGCCAGCAGCCAAGTCGACAGCGGGCCGAACACTGAAGCTTTCTTT

len: 16
abundance: few
d_gene: NA
j_gene: TRBJ2-1
v_gene: TRBV20-1
CDR3aa: CSARDWGGASYNEQFF
CDR3nt: TGCAGTGCTAGAGATTGGGGCGGAGCCTCCTACAATGAGCAGTTCTTC

len: 14
abundance: few
d_gene: TRBD1
j_gene: TRBJ2-5
v_gene: TRBV29-1
CDR3aa: CSAWTGGSQETQYF
CDR3nt: TGCAGCGCCTGGACAGGTGGAAGCCAAGAGACCCAGTACTTC

len: 16
abundance: few
d_gene: NA
j_gene: TRBJ2-1
v_gene: TRBV15
CDR3aa: CATSRAREWVYNEQFF
CDR3nt: TGTGCCACCAGCAGAGCCCGGGAGTGGGTCTACAATGAGCAGTTCTTC

len: 18
abundance: NA
d_gene: TRBD2
j_gene: TRBJ2-3
v_gene: TRBV7-6
CDR3aa: CASSSSGLLAFSTDTQYF
CDR3nt: TGTGCCAGCAGCTCGTCCGGGCTACTAGCGTTTAGCACAGATACGCAGTATTTT

len: 13
abundance: NA
d_gene: TRBD2
j_gene: TRBJ2-7
v_gene: TRBV6-2/TRBV6-3
CDR3aa: CASNIGLVGEQYF
CDR3nt: TGTGCCAGCAATATAGGACTAGTCGGCGAGCAGTACTTC

len: 14
abundance: few
d_gene: NA
j_gene: TRBJ2-7
v_gene: TRBV5-1
CDR3aa: CASRRDRQTYEQYF
CDR3nt: TGCGCCAGCAGACGAGACAGGCAAACCTACGAGCAGTACTTC

len: 17
abundance: NA
d_gene: NA
j_gene: TRBJ1-1
v_gene: TRBV19
CDR3aa: CASSMGTGVGMNTEAFF
CDR3nt: TGTGCCAGTAGCATGGGTACGGGTGTGGGGATGAACACTGAAGCTTTCTTT

len: 14
abundance: few
d_gene: NA
j_gene: TRBJ2-3
v_gene: TRBV7-2
CDR3aa: CASSLQASTDTQYF
CDR3nt: TGTGCCAGCAGCTTACAAGCTAGCACAGATACGCAGTATTTT

len: 16
abundance: NA
d_gene: TRBD2
j_gene: TRBJ2-1
v_gene: TRBV4-1
CDR3aa: CASSQPTSGPQFEQFF
CDR3nt: TGCGCCAGCAGCCAGCCTACTAGCGGTCCTCAATTTGAGCAGTTCTTC

len: 13
abundance: few
d_gene: NA
j_gene: TRBJ1-1
v_gene: TRBV5-1
CDR3aa: CASRGDPNTEAFF
CDR3nt: TGCGCCAGCAGGGGCGACCCGAACACTGAAGCTTTCTTT

len: 16
abundance: few
d_gene: TRBD1
j_gene: TRBJ2-1
v_gene: TRBV29-1
CDR3aa: CSVDATGGAGTGEQFF
CDR3nt: TGCAGCGTTGATGCCACAGGGGGCGCAGGTACAGGTGAGCAGTTCTTC

len: 14
abundance: few
d_gene: NA
j_gene: TRBJ2-3
v_gene: TRBV7-2
CDR3aa: CASSTAASTDTQYF
CDR3nt: TGTGCCAGCAGTACCGCGGCTAGCACAGATACGCAGTATTTT

len: 15
abundance: few
d_gene: TRBD1
j_gene: TRBJ2-3
v_gene: TRBV5-1
CDR3aa: CASSQGQGGTDTQYF
CDR3nt: TGCGCCAGCAGCCAGGGACAGGGAGGGACAGATACGCAGTATTTT

len: 13
abundance: few
d_gene: NA
j_gene: TRBJ1-5
v_gene: TRBV29-1
CDR3aa: CSVGPGRNQPQHF
CDR3nt: TGCAGCGTTGGTCCAGGGCGCAATCAGCCCCAGCATTTT

len: 11
abundance: NA
d_gene: NA
j_gene: TRBJ1-1
v_gene: TRBV7-9
CDR3aa: CASSLDGEAFF
CDR3nt: TGTGCCAGCAGCTTAGACGGAGAAGCTTTCTTT

len: 13
abundance: NA
d_gene: TRBD2
j_gene: TRBJ2-1
v_gene: TRBV2
CDR3aa: CATPSGSPGEQFF
CDR3nt: TGTGCCACCCCAAGCGGGAGCCCCGGTGAGCAGTTCTTC

len: 14
abundance: NA
d_gene: NA
j_gene: TRBJ2-2
v_gene: TRBV3-1
CDR3aa: CASSQGPGPGELFF
CDR3nt: TGTGCCAGCAGCCAAGGGCCTGGCCCCGGGGAGCTGTTTTTT

len: 17
abundance: once
d_gene: NA
j_gene: TRBJ2-1
v_gene: TRBV7-9
CDR3aa: CASSPRGGAPRYNEQFF
CDR3nt: TGTGCCAGCAGCCCACGAGGCGGGGCCCCGCGGTACAATGAGCAGTTCTTC

len: 13
abundance: many
d_gene: TRBD1
j_gene: TRBJ2-7
v_gene: TRBV7-8
CDR3aa: CASSFGTDYEQYF
CDR3nt: TGTGCCAGCAGCTTCGGGACAGACTACGAGCAGTACTTC

len: 18
abundance: few
d_gene: TRBD2
j_gene: TRBJ2-1
v_gene: TRBV3-1
CDR3aa: CASSQDLAGVAAYNEQFF
CDR3nt: TGTGCCAGCAGCCAAGATCTGGCGGGAGTGGCGGCCTACAATGAGCAGTTCTTC

len: 15
abundance: NA
d_gene: NA
j_gene: TRBJ1-1
v_gene: TRBV7-3
CDR3aa: CASSLTGTMNTEAFF
CDR3nt: TGTGCCAGCAGCCTTACAGGCACCATGAACACTGAAGCTTTCTTT